This TCR beta chain was captured by sequencing in a study of shared clonotypes between healthy human individuals. The table came from immunoSEQ multiplex PCR; TCRdb's copy has only in-frame clones and leaves some out. The table has hundreds of thousands of clones, around 86% seen once. The V end lost 1 base, the J end lost 8 bases, and 5 bases lay between the germline ends. CDR1 is LNHDA, CDR2 SQIVND, per germline (reference sequence). The CDR3 length is 11 residues. This TCR was recovered from a man younger than 35 in good health. The sequencing sample was made of memory CD8+ T cells sorted from blood. Subset here: CD45RO+ cells pooled with CCR7-negative TemRA cells. V usage is TRBV19 and J usage is TRBJ1-2; no clear D. The CDR3 loop is CASSIGRGYTF. Here the CDR3 DNA reads TGTGCCAGTAGTATAGGTAGAGGCTACACCTTC.